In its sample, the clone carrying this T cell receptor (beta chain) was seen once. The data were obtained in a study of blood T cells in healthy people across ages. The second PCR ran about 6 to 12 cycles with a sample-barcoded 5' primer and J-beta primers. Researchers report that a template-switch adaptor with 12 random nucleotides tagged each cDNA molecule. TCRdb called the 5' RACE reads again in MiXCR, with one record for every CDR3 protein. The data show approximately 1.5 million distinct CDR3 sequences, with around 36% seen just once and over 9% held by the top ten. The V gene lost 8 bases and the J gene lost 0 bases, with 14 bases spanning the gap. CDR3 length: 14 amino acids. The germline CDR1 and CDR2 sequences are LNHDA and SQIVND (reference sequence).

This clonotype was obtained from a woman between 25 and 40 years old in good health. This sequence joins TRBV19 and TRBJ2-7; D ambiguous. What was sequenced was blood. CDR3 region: CASSPIVTSYEQYF. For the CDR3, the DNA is TGTGCCAGTTCTCCGATAGTAACCTCCTACGAGCAGTACTTC.